This TCR beta chain came from a study of long-term antiretroviral therapy in people with HIV. Concerning this clone itself: The antigen is undetermined.

The germline gives CDR1 LNHDA, CDR2 SQIVND (reference sequence). The CDR3 covers 14 residues. Between the trimmed V and J ends, which lost 7 bases and 1 base, there was a span of 13 bases. Whole-study findings and limits: The repertoire was dominated at all time points by clones expanded before ART. ART-treated samples gained diversity yet remained below transplant donor controls.

Samples were assayed with immunoSEQ v3.0 at survey level. Sequencing was performed with immunoSEQ multiplex PCR; in TCRdb, only in-frame clones are kept and a portion is missing. The sample has 20,000 to 30,000 clones, 70% to 90% seen once. V is TRBV19 and J is TRBJ1-1; a possible D gene is TRBD1 (5 bases). This specimen consisted of unsorted PBMCs, obtained 1.9 years after starting antiretroviral therapy. This receptor was taken from a woman aged 30 to 39 with HIV. This CDR3 is CASKEGLGNTEAFF. The CDR3 nucleotides read TGTGCCAGTAAGGAGGGGCTGGGGAACACTGAAGCTTTCTTT. The entire variable domain, with the rest obtained from reference TRBV19 and TRBJ1-1, is as follows: DGGITQSPKYLFRKEGQNVTLSCEQNLNHDAMYWYRQDPGQGLRLIYYSQIVNDFQKGDIAEGYSVSREKKESFPLTVTSAQKNPTAFYLCASKEGLGNTEAFFGQGTRLTVV.